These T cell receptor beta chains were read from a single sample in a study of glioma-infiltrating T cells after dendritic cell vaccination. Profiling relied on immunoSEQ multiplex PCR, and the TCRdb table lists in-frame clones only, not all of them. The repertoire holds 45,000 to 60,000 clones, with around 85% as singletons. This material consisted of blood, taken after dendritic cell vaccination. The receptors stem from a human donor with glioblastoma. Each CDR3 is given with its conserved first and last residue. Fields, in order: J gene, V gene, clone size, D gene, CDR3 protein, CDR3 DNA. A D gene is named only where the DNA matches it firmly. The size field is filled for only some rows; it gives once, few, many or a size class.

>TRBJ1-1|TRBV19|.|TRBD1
CATGTGGLTEAFF
TGTGCCACAGGGACAGGGGGACTTACTGAAGCTTTCTTT
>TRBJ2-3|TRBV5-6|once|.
CASSLVTGPGTDTQYF
TGTGCCAGCAGCTTGGTAACAGGACCAGGCACAGATACGCAGTATTTT
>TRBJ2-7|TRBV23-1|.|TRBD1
CASSQSPGGPYEQYF
TGCGCCAGCAGTCAATCGCCAGGGGGACCCTACGAGCAGTACTTC
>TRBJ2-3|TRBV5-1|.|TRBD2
CASSKGLATDTQYF
TGCGCCAGCAGCAAGGGACTAGCGACAGATACGCAGTATTTT
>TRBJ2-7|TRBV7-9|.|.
CASLEAGEQYF
TGTGCCTCCCTCGAGGCTGGGGAGCAGTACTTC
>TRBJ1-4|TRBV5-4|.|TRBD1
CASSLGQGTNEKLFF
TGTGCCAGCAGCCTCGGACAGGGCACTAATGAAAAACTGTTTTTT
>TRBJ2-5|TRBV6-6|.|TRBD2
CASRPSGGIKTQYF
TGTGCCAGCAGGCCAAGCGGGGGGATAAAGACCCAGTACTTC
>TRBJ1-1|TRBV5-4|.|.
CASSLTPGTEAFF
TGTGCCAGCAGCTTGACACCGGGCACTGAAGCTTTCTTT
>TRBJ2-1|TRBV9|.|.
CASSSTGSYNEQFF
TGTGCCAGCAGCTCCACGGGCTCCTACAATGAGCAGTTCTTC
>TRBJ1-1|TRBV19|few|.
CASSILTLNTEAFF
TGTGCCAGTAGTATATTGACACTGAACACTGAAGCTTTCTTT